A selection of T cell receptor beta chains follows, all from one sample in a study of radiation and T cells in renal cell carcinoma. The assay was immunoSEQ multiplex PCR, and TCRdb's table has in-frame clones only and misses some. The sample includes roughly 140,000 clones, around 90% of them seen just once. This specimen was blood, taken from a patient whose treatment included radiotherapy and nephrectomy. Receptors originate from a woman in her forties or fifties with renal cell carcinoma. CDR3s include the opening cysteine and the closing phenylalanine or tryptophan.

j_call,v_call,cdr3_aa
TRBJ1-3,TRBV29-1,CSVEDPSACDREICGAIYF
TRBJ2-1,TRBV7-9,CASSPRGAGVYNEQFF
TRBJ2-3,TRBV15,CATSRGVAGTDTQYF
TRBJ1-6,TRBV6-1,CALRQTGGKPLHF
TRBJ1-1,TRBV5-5,CASSSTPGQGSPEAFF
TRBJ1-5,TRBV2,CASRERGFSNQPQHF
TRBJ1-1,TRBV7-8,CASSLAREAFF
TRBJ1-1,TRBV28,CASSSHPGTGRDTEAFF
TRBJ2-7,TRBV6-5,CASSVRDRDSGEQYF
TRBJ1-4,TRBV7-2,CASSPGRNNEKLFF
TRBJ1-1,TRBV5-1,CASSLVIQGANTEAFF
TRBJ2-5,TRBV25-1,CASSDLTSVETQYF
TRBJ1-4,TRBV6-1,CASSGDSISGGLNEKLFF